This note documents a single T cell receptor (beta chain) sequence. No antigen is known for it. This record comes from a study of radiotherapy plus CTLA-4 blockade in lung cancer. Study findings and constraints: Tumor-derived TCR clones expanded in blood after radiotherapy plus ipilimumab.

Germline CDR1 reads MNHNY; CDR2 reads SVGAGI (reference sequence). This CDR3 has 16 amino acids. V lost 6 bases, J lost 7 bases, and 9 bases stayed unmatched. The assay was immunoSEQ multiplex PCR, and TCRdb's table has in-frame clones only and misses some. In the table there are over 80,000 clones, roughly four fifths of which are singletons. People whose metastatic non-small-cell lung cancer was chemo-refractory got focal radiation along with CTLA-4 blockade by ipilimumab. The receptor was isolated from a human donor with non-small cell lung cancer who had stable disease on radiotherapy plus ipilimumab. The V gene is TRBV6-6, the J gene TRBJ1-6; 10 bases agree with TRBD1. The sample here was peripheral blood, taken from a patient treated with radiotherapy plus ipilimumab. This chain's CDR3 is CASSPRDRGYNSPLHF. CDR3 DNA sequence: TGTGCCAGCAGCCCCCGGGACAGGGGTTACAATTCACCCCTCCACTTT.